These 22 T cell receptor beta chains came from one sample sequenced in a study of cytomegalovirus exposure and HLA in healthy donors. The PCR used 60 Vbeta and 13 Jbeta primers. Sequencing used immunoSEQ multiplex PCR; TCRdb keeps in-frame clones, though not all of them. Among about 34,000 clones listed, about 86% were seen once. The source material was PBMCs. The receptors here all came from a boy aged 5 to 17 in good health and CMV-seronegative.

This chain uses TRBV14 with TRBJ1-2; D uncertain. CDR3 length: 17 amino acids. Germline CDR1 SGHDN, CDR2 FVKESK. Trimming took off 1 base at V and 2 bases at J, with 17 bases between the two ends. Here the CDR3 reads CASSQGFLGVVNYGYTF. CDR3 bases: TGTGCCAGCAGCCAAGGTTTCCTGGGAGTAGTGAACTATGGCTACACCTTC. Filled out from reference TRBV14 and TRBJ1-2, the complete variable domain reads EAGVTQFPSHSVIEKGQTVTLRCDPISGHDNLYWYRRVMGKEIKFLLHFVKESKQDESGMPNNRFLAERTGGTYSTLKVQPAELEDSGVYFCASSQGFLGVVNYGYTFGSGTRLTVV.

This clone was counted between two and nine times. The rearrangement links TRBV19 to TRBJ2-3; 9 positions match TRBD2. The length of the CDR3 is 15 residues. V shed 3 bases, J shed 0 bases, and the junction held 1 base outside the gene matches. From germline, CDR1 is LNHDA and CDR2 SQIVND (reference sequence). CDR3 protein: CASSITSGSTDTQYF. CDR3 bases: TGTGCCAGTAGTATCACTAGCGGGAGCACAGATACGCAGTATTTT.

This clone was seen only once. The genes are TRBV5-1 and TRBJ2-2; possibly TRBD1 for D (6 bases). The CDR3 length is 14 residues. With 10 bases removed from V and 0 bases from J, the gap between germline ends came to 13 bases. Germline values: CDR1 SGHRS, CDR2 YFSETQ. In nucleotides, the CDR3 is TGCGCCGGAGCCAGGGGCGCGAACACCGGGGAGCTGTTTTTT. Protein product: CAGARGANTGELFF.

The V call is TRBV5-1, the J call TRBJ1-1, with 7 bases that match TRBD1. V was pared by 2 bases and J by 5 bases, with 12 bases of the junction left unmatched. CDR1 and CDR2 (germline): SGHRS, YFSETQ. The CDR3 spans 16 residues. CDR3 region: CASSLGDRELSTEAFF. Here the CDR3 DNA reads TGCGCCAGCAGCTTAGGAGACAGGGAATTGAGTACTGAAGCTTTCTTT.

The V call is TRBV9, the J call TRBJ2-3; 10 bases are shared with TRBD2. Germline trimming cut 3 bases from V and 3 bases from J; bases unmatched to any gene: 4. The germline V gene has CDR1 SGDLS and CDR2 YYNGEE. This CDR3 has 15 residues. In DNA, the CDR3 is TGTGCCAGCAGCGCCCCGGGACTAGCGACAGATACGCAGTATTTT. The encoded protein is CASSAPGLATDTQYF.

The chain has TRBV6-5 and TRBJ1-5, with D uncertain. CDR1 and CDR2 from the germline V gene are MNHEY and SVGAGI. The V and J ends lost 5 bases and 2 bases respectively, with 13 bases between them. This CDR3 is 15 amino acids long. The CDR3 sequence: CASSPEERRNQPQHF. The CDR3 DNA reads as TGTGCCAGCAGTCCGGAGGAACGGCGCAATCAGCCCCAGCATTTT.

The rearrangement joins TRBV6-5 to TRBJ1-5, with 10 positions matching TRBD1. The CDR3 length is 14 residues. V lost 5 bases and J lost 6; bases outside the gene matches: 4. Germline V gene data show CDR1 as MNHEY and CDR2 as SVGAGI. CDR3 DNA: TGTGCCAGCAGTCCCGGGACAGGGGCTCAGCCCCAGCATTTT. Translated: CASSPGTGAQPQHF.

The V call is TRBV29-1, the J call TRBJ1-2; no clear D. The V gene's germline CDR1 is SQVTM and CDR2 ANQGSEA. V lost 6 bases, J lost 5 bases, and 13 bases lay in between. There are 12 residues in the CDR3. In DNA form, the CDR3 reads TGCAGCGTCCAAGGGCCGGGGTATGGCTACACCTTC. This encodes CSVQGPGYGYTF.

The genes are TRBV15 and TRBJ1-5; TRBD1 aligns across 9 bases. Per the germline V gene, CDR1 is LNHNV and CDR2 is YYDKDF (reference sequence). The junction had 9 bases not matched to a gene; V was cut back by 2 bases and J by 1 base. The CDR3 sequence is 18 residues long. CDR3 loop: CATSRNDRGLGSNQPQHF. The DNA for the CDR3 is TGTGCCACCAGCAGAAACGACAGGGGGTTGGGGAGCAATCAGCCCCAGCATTTT.

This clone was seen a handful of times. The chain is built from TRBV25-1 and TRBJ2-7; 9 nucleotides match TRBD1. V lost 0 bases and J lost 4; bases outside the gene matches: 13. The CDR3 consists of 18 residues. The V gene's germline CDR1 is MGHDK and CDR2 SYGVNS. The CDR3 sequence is CASSEYTNRTGERYEQYF. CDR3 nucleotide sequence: TGTGCCAGCAGTGAATATACTAACAGGACAGGGGAACGGTACGAGCAGTACTTC.

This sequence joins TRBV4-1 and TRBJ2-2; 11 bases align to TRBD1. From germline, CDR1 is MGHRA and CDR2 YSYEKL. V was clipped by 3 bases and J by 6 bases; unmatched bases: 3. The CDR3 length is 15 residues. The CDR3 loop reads CASSQRGQGAGELFF. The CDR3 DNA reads TGCGCCAGCAGCCAGAGGGGACAGGGGGCCGGGGAGCTGTTTTTT.

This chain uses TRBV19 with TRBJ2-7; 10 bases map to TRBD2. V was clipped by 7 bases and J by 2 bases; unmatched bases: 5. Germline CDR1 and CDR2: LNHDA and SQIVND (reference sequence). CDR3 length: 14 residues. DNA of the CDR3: TGTGCCAGTATGATAGCGGGGGGACCCTACGAGCAGTACTTC. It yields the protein CASMIAGGPYEQYF.

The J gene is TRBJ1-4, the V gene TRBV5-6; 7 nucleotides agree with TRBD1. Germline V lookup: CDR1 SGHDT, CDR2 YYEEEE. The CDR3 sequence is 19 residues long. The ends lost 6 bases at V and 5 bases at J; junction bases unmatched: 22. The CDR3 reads CASTLIGQVIPTRNEKLFF. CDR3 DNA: TGTGCCAGCACCTTAATTGGACAGGTGATCCCAACGCGGAATGAAAAACTGTTTTTT.

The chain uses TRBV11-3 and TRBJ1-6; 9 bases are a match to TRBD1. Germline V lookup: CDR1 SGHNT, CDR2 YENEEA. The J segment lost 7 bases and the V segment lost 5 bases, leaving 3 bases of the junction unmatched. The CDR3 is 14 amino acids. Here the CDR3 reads CASSAGTGNSPLHF. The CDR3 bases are TGTGCCAGCAGCGCCGGGACAGGGAATTCACCCCTCCACTTT.

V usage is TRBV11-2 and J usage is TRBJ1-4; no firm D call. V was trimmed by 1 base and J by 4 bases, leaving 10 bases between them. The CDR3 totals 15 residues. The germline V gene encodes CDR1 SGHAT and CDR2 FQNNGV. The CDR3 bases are TGTGCCAGCAGCTTAGTCTCCCCGGGTAATGAAAAACTGTTTTTT. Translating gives CASSLVSPGNEKLFF.

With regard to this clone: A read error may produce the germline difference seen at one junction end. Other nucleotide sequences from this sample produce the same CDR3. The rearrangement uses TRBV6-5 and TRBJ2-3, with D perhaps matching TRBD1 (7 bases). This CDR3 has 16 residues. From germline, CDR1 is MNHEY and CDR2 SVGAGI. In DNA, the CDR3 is TGTGCCAGTAGTTACTCCGGGGCAGGGGGGACAGATACGCAGTATTTT. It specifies CASSYSGAGGTDTQYF.

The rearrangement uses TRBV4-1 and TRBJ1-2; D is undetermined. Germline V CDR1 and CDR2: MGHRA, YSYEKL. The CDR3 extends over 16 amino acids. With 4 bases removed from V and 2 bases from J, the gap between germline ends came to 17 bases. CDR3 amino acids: CASSPYSTGFNYGYTF. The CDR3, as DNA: TGCGCCAGCAGCCCATACTCCACGGGGTTCAACTATGGCTACACCTTC.

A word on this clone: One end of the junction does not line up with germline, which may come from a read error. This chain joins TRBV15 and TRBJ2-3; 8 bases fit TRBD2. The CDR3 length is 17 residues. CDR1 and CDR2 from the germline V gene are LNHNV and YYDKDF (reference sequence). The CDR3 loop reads CATSRDLMAGGTNTQYF. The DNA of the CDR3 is TGTGCCACCAGCAGAGATCTAATGGCGGGGGGCACAAATACGCAGTATTTT.

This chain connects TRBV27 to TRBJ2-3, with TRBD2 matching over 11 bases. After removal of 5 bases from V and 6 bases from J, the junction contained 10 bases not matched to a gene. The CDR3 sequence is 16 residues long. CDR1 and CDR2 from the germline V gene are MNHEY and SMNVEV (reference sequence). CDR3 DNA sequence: TGTGCCAGCAGTATCCTCCGTAGCGGGGGGGTTGATACGCAGTATTTT. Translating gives CASSILRSGGVDTQYF.

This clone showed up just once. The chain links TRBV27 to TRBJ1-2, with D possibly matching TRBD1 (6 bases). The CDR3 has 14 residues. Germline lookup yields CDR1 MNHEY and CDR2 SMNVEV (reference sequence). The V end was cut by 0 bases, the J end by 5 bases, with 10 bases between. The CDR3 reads CASSLSNTGYGYTF. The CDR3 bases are TGTGCCAGCAGTTTATCGAATACAGGGTATGGCTACACCTTC.

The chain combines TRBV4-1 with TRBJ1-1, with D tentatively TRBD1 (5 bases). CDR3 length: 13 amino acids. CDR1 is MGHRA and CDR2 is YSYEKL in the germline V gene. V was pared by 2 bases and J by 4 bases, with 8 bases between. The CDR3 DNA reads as TGCGCCAGCAGCCAACTGGGGGGCACTGAAGCTTTCTTT. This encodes CASSQLGGTEAFF.

CDR3 DNA: TGCGCCAGCAGCTACCAGGGCGCTGGGGCCAACGTCCTGACTTTC. Its translation is CASSYQGAGANVLTF. The V call is TRBV5-1, the J call TRBJ2-6, with a weak D call TRBD1 (5 bases). V was pared by 3 bases and J by 2 bases, with 9 bases between. The germline gives CDR1 SGHRS, CDR2 YFSETQ. The CDR3 spans 15 residues. The complete variable domain, with remaining parts taken from reference TRBV5-1 and TRBJ2-6, reads KAGVTQTPRYLIKTRGQQVTLSCSPISGHRSVSWYQQTPGQGLQFLFEYFSETQRNKGNFPGRFSGRQFSNSRSEMNVSTLELGDSALYLCASSYQGAGANVLTFGAGSRLTVL.